The 12 T cell receptor beta chains given below trace back to one sample, sequenced in a study of T cell responses to AZD1222 COVID-19 vaccine. TCRdb's copy holds only in-frame clones and misses some; the assay was immunoSEQ multiplex PCR. The sample lists about 78,000 clones; around four fifths were seen once. The input for sequencing was peripheral blood, taken on day 0 of AZD1222 vaccination. These receptors came from an adult in good health.

V gene TRBV3-1 (or the pseudogene TRBV3-2) combines with J gene TRBJ1-2; no definite D call. CDR1 and CDR2 (germline): LGHDT, YNNKEL (reference sequence). The V end was cut by 2 bases, the J end by 3 bases, with 4 bases between. The CDR3 spans 12 residues. CDR3 protein: CASSQPHYGYTF. The DNA for the CDR3 is TGTGCCAGCAGCCAACCTCACTATGGCTACACCTTC.

The chain couples TRBV5-5 to TRBJ1-2, with 7 nucleotides matching TRBD1. From germline, CDR1 is SGHKS and CDR2 YYEKEE (reference sequence). There are 14 residues in the CDR3. V lost 0 bases and J lost 10; bases outside the gene matches: 9. CDR3 protein: CASSLASEQGTYTF. In DNA, the CDR3 is TGTGCCAGCAGCTTGGCAAGCGAACAGGGGACCTACACCTTC.

About this clone itself: In the same sample, other DNA sequences code for this CDR3. This rearrangement joins TRBV25-1 to TRBJ1-2; TRBD1 matches 7 bases. There are 14 residues in the CDR3. The V and J ends lost 2 bases and 8 bases, in that order; junction bases with no gene match: 8. The germline V gene encodes CDR1 MGHDK and CDR2 SYGVNS. DNA of the CDR3: TGTGCCAGCAGTGAAGTTAGGGGGCTAGGGGGCTACACCTTC. Its translation is CASSEVRGLGGYTF.

The CDR3 DNA reads TGTGCTAGTGGTTTGGTACGGAGCCCTCGGTACTTC. Translating it yields CASGLVRSPRYF. The rearrangement links TRBV12-5 to TRBJ2-5; D is ambiguous. V was trimmed by 0 bases and J by 13 bases, leaving 12 bases between them. The CDR3 contains 12 residues. Germline V lookup: CDR1 LGHNT, CDR2 FRNRAP.

V and J are TRBV6-4 and TRBJ2-1; 14 bases are a match to TRBD2. J lost 14 bases, V lost 2 bases, and 5 bases had no gene match. This CDR3 contains 14 residues. Germline CDR1 is MRHNA and CDR2 is SNTAGT. The CDR3 DNA sequence: TGTGCCAGCAGTGACGGGACTAGCGGGGGACGAAAGTTCTTC. It specifies CASSDGTSGGRKFF.

The chain couples TRBV7-9 to TRBJ2-7; TRBD1 matches 7 bases. The CDR3 length is 13 residues. Per germline, CDR1 SEHNR and CDR2 FQNEAQ (reference sequence). J gave up 6 bases and V 5 bases, and 7 bases lay outside the gene matches. The CDR3 region has the DNA TGTGCCAGCAGCGGAAGGGGGCGCACCGAGCAGTACTTC. It translates to CASSGRGRTEQYF.

This clone turned up a few times. The V gene is TRBV4-3, the J gene TRBJ1-6, with 8 positions matching TRBD1. CDR1 is LGHNA and CDR2 is YSLEER in the germline V gene. J gave up 9 bases and V 3 bases, and 10 bases lay outside the gene matches. The CDR3 has 16 amino acids. In DNA, the CDR3 is TGCGCCAGCAGCCACGTCGGACAGGGAGAGACTTCACCCCTCCACTTT. It translates to CASSHVGQGETSPLHF.

The rearrangement uses TRBV5-4 and TRBJ2-2; TRBD1 matches 7 bases. The trim removed 4 bases at V and 4 bases at J, leaving 4 bases unmatched. Germline loops: CDR1 SGHNT, CDR2 YYREEE (reference sequence). The CDR3 runs to 14 residues. CDR3 DNA sequence: TGTGCCAGCAGCCAGGGGGTCGCCACCGGGGAGCTGTTTTTT. Translating gives CASSQGVATGELFF.

The chain employs TRBV11-3 and TRBJ1-1; D is undetermined. Germline V gives CDR1 SGHNT, CDR2 YENEEA. The CDR3 spans 14 residues. Trimming stripped 1 base from V and 6 bases from J, with 12 bases between. The CDR3 sequence: CASSLVYPAAEAFF. CDR3 bases: TGTGCCAGCAGCTTAGTGTACCCGGCAGCTGAAGCTTTCTTT.

J is TRBJ2-2 and V is TRBV11-3; maybe TRBD1 (6 bases). The CDR3 is 17 residues long. From germline, CDR1 is SGHNT and CDR2 YENEEA. V lost 4 bases and J 2 bases, leaving 17 bases between the germline ends. This chain's CDR3 is CASSYSRGLQNTGELFF. The CDR3 coding sequence is TGTGCCAGCAGCTACTCCAGGGGTCTACAAAACACCGGGGAGCTGTTTTTT. The entire variable domain, with the rest obtained from reference TRBV11-3 and TRBJ2-2, is as follows: EAGVVQSPRYKIIEKKQPVAFWCNPISGHNTLYWYLQNLGQGPELLIRYENEEAVDDSQLPKDRFSAERLKGVDSTLKIQPAELGDSAVYLCASSYSRGLQNTGELFFGEGSRLTVL.

The chain carries TRBV4-2 and TRBJ1-5; a weak D match, TRBD1 (5 bases). CDR1 and CDR2 from the germline V gene are LGHNA and YNFKEQ. This CDR3 contains 15 residues. Trimming took off 4 bases at V and 2 bases at J, with 12 bases between the two ends. The CDR3 sequence: CASSPFGGGNQPQHF. CDR3 in DNA: TGTGCCAGCAGCCCATTTGGAGGGGGCAATCAGCCCCAGCATTTT.

A few counts support this clone. The rearrangement uses TRBV25-1 and TRBJ2-7, with a possible D match to TRBD1 (6 bases). Germline V gene data show CDR1 as MGHDK and CDR2 as SYGVNS. V lost 6 bases and J 4 bases, leaving 10 bases between the germline ends. This CDR3 comprises 12 residues. The CDR3 nucleotides read TGTGCCAGCAGGGTAGGACAGTACGAGCAGTACTTC. Its protein product is CASRVGQYEQYF.